One and the same sample provided the 32 T cell receptor beta chains below, sequenced in a study of T cells after yellow fever vaccination. A single record per CDR3 protein comes from TCRdb applying MiXCR to the 5' RACE reads. The sample carries around 340,000 distinct CDR3 sequences, roughly an eighth recorded once. The input for sequencing was CD4+ T cells sorted from PBMCs, taken 15 days after the yellow fever booster vaccination. The receptor set was obtained from a man younger than 35 who received the YFV17D yellow fever vaccine.

This clonotype came up many times. The chain couples TRBV7-9 to TRBJ1-4; D is possibly TRBD1 (5 bases). Germline V lookup: CDR1 SEHNR, CDR2 FQNEAQ (reference sequence). This CDR3 contains 14 residues. V lost 5 bases and J 7 bases, leaving 14 bases between the germline ends. The CDR3 DNA reads as TGTGCCAGCAGCCAAACAAACGGGGGTGAAAAACTGTTTTTT. It codes for CASSQTNGGEKLFF. The whole variable domain, remainder taken from reference TRBV7-9 and TRBJ1-4, is DTGVSQNPRHKITKRGQNVTFRCDPISEHNRLYWYRQTLGQGPEFLTYFQNEAQLEKSRLLSDRFSAERPKGSFSTLEIQRTEQGDSAMYLCASSQTNGGEKLFFGSGTQLSVL.

This clonotype was counted a few times. This chain joins TRBV12-3 or TRBV12-4 and TRBJ2-5; 9 positions match TRBD1. V shed 6 bases, J shed 2 bases, and the junction held 7 bases outside the gene matches. The CDR3 has 15 residues. For the CDR3, the DNA is TGTGCCAGCAGATGGGGACAGGGAATTCAAGAGACCCAGTACTTC. This sequence encodes CASRWGQGIQETQYF.

This chain connects TRBV4-2 to TRBJ2-1, with D unclear. CDR1 is LGHNA, CDR2 YNFKEQ, per germline. This CDR3 has 17 amino acids. Trimming took 0 bases from V and 9 from J, leaving 21 bases between them. The CDR3 loop is CASSQERGLSEEVEQFF. The CDR3 DNA is TGTGCCAGCAGCCAAGAAAGAGGCCTATCTGAAGAGGTTGAGCAGTTCTTC.

This clonotype was observed many times. This rearrangement joins TRBV5-5 to TRBJ2-3; D possibly corresponds to TRBD2 (6 bases). Germline CDR1 is SGHKS and CDR2 is YYEKEE (reference sequence). The CDR3 covers 13 residues. V lost 4 bases, J lost 1 base, and 7 bases lay in between. CDR3 DNA sequence: TGTGCCAGCAGCGGCGGGGGCACAGATACGCAGTATTTT. This sequence encodes CASSGGGTDTQYF.

The table lists this clonotype with many counts. This rearrangement joins TRBV5-1 to TRBJ1-2, with TRBD1 as a possible D gene (5 bases). CDR3 size: 17 residues. The germline V and J ends were trimmed by 4 bases and 8 bases, with 27 bases remaining between them. CDR1 and CDR2 from the germline V gene are SGHRS and YFSETQ. CDR3 DNA sequence: TGCGCCAGCAGCGTGGGACCCCGAGACAGACCCATGGAAGGCTACACCTTC. Its protein is CASSVGPRDRPMEGYTF.

This clonotype was found a few times. The chain uses TRBV30 and TRBJ1-2; D is unclear. CDR3 length equals 14 residues. Germline CDR1 is GTSNPN and CDR2 is SVGIG (reference sequence). V lost 2 bases, J lost 2 bases, and 12 bases lay in between. The CDR3 is CAWSRGGLNYGYTF. DNA for the CDR3: TGTGCCTGGAGTCGAGGTGGACTGAACTATGGCTACACCTTC.

This clonotype has just a few counts. This rearrangement joins TRBV6-5 to TRBJ1-3; the D gene is possibly TRBD1 (6 bases). The V and J ends lost 6 bases and 3 bases respectively, with 15 bases between them. Germline loops: CDR1 MNHEY, CDR2 SVGAGI. CDR3 length: 15 residues. Written as DNA, the CDR3 is TGTGCCAGCAGAATCAACACAGGGTTTGGAAACACCATATATTTT. Translation: CASRINTGFGNTIYF.

This clonotype was counted at least ten times. The gene calls are TRBV9 and TRBJ2-1; 10 bases are a match to TRBD1. This CDR3 has 15 amino acids. J gave up 5 bases and V 4 bases, and 6 bases lay outside the gene matches. Germline assignment: CDR1 SGDLS and CDR2 YYNGEE. The CDR3 sequence is CASSSRDRGHNEQFF. CDR3 in DNA: TGTGCCAGCAGCAGCCGGGACAGGGGCCACAATGAGCAGTTCTTC.

The chain employs TRBV20-1 and TRBJ1-6, with a possible D match to TRBD1 (6 bases). The CDR3 contains 12 residues. Per the germline V gene, CDR1 is DFQATT and CDR2 is SNEGSKA (reference sequence). Deletions cut 6 bases from V and 6 bases from J, with 9 bases between. The CDR3 DNA sequence: TGCAGTGCCGTAGGGGGTAATTCACCCCTCCACTTT. It codes for CSAVGGNSPLHF.

This clonotype was counted only a few times. The J gene is TRBJ2-2, the V gene TRBV11-3, with 9 nucleotides matching TRBD2. With 3 bases clipped from V and 6 bases from J, the junction kept 8 bases outside the gene matches. Germline loops: CDR1 SGHNT, CDR2 YENEEA. CDR3 size: 16 residues. CDR3 bases: TGTGCCAGCAGCTTTCGTGGCGCGGGGGGGCCCGGGGAGCTGTTTTTT. It is translated as CASSFRGAGGPGELFF.

J is TRBJ2-7 and V is TRBV5-1; TRBD1 aligns across 8 bases. V dropped 2 bases and J dropped 5; count of bases not matched to a gene: 9. Germline assignment: CDR1 SGHRS and CDR2 YFSETQ. This CDR3 spans 15 amino acids. The CDR3 spells CASSFLTGVGDEQYV. For the CDR3, the DNA is TGCGCCAGCAGCTTTCTGACAGGGGTAGGGGACGAGCAGTACGTC.

V is TRBV20-1 and J is TRBJ1-4; no firm D call. The CDR3 is 14 amino acids. V lost 4 bases, J lost 0 bases, and 9 bases lay in between. The germline gives CDR1 DFQATT, CDR2 SNEGSKA (reference sequence). In DNA form, the CDR3 reads TGCAGTGCTACTCTAGGAGCAACTAATGAAAAACTGTTTTTT. Translation: CSATLGATNEKLFF.

The chain links TRBV6-2 or TRBV6-3 to TRBJ2-2; D remains ambiguous. Trimming took 6 bases from V and 8 from J, leaving 10 bases between them. The CDR3 has 12 amino acids. Per germline, CDR1 MNHEY and CDR2 SVGEGT. The chain's CDR3 is CASSRVWGELFF. In DNA, the CDR3 is TGTGCCAGCAGCCGCGTATGGGGGGAGCTGTTTTTT.

The gene calls are TRBV5-1 and TRBJ2-5; 8 bases agree with TRBD2. The CDR3 has 15 amino acids. CDR1 is SGHRS, CDR2 YFSETQ, per germline. Losses at the gene ends were 0 bases for V and 4 bases for J; bases not matched to a gene: 5. Here the CDR3 DNA reads TGCGCCAGCAGCTTGGGAGCGGGGGCTGTAGAGACCCAGTACTTC. Translation gives CASSLGAGAVETQYF. Variable domain in full (rest from reference TRBV5-1 and TRBJ2-5): KAGVTQTPRYLIKTRGQQVTLSCSPISGHRSVSWYQQTPGQGLQFLFEYFSETQRNKGNFPGRFSGRQFSNSRSEMNVSTLELGDSALYLCASSLGAGAVETQYFGPGTRLLVL.

This chain joins TRBV18 and TRBJ1-5, with D uncertain. Trimming cost V 2 bases and J 0 bases, with 5 bases left between them. The germline V gene has CDR1 KGHSH and CDR2 LQKENI. The CDR3 runs to 14 residues. The CDR3 DNA is TGTGCCAGCTCACCAACTAATAGCAATCAGCCCCAGCATTTT. Its protein is CASSPTNSNQPQHF. Using reference TRBV18 and TRBJ1-5 for the parts outside the CDR3, the full variable domain is NAGVMQNPRHLVRRRGQEARLRCSPMKGHSHVYWYRQLPEEGLKFMVYLQKENIIDESGMPKERFSAEFPKEGPSILRIQQVVRGDSAAYFCASSPTNSNQPQHFGDGTRLSIL.

The chain combines TRBV5-4 with TRBJ1-1; D is perhaps TRBD1 (6 bases). Trimming cost V 0 bases and J 1 base, with 16 bases left between them. Germline CDR1 is SGHNT and CDR2 is YYREEE (reference sequence). The CDR3 extends over 17 amino acids. In nucleotides, the CDR3 is TGTGCCAGCAGCTTGGCCGGGGGCAGGGATGCGAACACTGAAGCTTTCTTT. It codes for CASSLAGGRDANTEAFF.

The chain recombines TRBV7-2 with TRBJ1-1; TRBD1 matches at 9 bases. The germline V gene has CDR1 SGHTA and CDR2 FQGNSA. V shed 4 bases, J shed 5 bases, and the junction held 5 bases outside the gene matches. The CDR3 spans 14 residues. DNA for the CDR3: TGTGCCAGCAGCTCCTCCGGACAGGGGACTGAAGCTTTCTTT. The encoded protein is CASSSSGQGTEAFF.

Concerning this clonotype: A junction end diverges from the germline sequence, so it may reflect a read error. The V and J genes are TRBV12-3 or TRBV12-4 and TRBJ1-1; a possible D gene is TRBD1 (5 bases). The CDR3 has 15 amino acids. CDR3 in DNA: TGTGCCAGCAGTTTGGGGCCGTCGGGGAACTCTGAAGCTTTCTTT. Its protein is CASSLGPSGNSEAFF.

This clonotype came up a few times. The chain joins TRBV12-3 or TRBV12-4 to TRBJ2-3; D uncertain. V lost 5 bases, J lost 1 base, and 10 bases lay in between. The CDR3 runs 14 residues. The CDR3 sequence is CASSPRFRTDTQYF. The CDR3 nucleotides read TGTGCCAGCAGTCCGAGGTTCCGCACAGATACGCAGTATTTT.

This chain joins TRBV18 and TRBJ2-7, with TRBD1 as a possible D gene (5 bases). The CDR3 length is 13 residues. V was pared by 2 bases and J by 7 bases, with 12 bases between. The germline gives CDR1 KGHSH, CDR2 LQKENI. CDR3 sequence reads: CASSPLGQGEQYV. CDR3 coding DNA: TGTGCCAGCTCACCATTGGGGCAAGGAGAGCAGTACGTC.

This chain links TRBV2 with TRBJ1-3; 9 bases map to TRBD1. Trimming at V came to 3 bases and at J to 4 bases, leaving 4 bases not matched to a gene. Germline loops: CDR1 SNHLY, CDR2 FYNNEI. This CDR3 has 15 residues. CDR3 in amino acids: CASSDRTGAGNTIYF. CDR3 bases: TGTGCCAGCAGTGACAGGACAGGGGCAGGAAACACCATATATTTT. The full variable domain, in which reference TRBV2 and TRBJ1-3 provide the parts outside the CDR3, is EPEVTQTPSHQVTQMGQEVILRCVPISNHLYFYWYRQILGQKVEFLVSFYNNEISEKSEIFDDQFSVERPDGSNFTLKIRSTKLEDSAMYFCASSDRTGAGNTIYFGEGSWLTVV.

The rearrangement links TRBV7-2 to TRBJ1-5; D perhaps matches TRBD1 (5 bases). V lost 8 bases and J lost 3, with 8 bases in between. The CDR3 runs to 12 residues. CDR1 is SGHTA and CDR2 is FQGNSA in the germline V gene. CDR3 in DNA: TGTGCCAGCGCCAGGGACAATCAGCCCCAGCATTTT. It translates to CASARDNQPQHF.

This clonotype has just a few counts. The rearrangement joins TRBV6-2 or TRBV6-3 to TRBJ1-5; 9 nucleotides line up with TRBD1. The V and J ends lost 2 bases and 6 bases, in that order; junction bases with no gene match: 11. The CDR3 totals 17 residues. CDR1 and CDR2 from the germline V gene are MNHEY and SVGEGT. CDR3 nucleotide sequence: TGTGCCAGCAGTTACCTACCGGGACAGGGATTGGGTCAGCCCCAGCATTTT. Translation gives CASSYLPGQGLGQPQHF.

This rearrangement joins TRBV20-1 to TRBJ2-7; possible D gene TRBD1, 6 bases. CDR1 is DFQATT and CDR2 is SNEGSKA in the germline V gene (reference sequence). Trimming cost V 6 bases and J 3 bases, with 15 bases left between them. The CDR3 totals 13 residues. The CDR3 region is CSAPKQGYYEQYF. The DNA for the CDR3 is TGCAGTGCCCCTAAACAGGGTTACTACGAGCAGTACTTC.

This clonotype has a handful of counts. The V call is TRBV6-2 or TRBV6-3, the J call TRBJ1-6, with no clear D. Trimming removed 5 bases from V and 7 bases from J, with 18 bases in between. Germline CDR1 and CDR2: MNHEY and SVGEGT. The CDR3 has 16 amino acids. CDR3 region: CASSPTIQRRNSPLHF. In DNA form, the CDR3 reads TGTGCCAGCAGTCCTACCATCCAGCGTCGGAATTCACCCCTCCACTTT.

The chain uses TRBV7-2 and TRBJ1-2, with 8 bases matching TRBD1. In germline, CDR1 is SGHTA, CDR2 FQGNSA. The CDR3 runs to 16 residues. Germline trimming cut 4 bases from V and 1 base from J; bases unmatched to any gene: 8. The CDR3 coding sequence is TGTGCCAGCAGCTCGGGACAGGACATACTTAACTATGGCTACACCTTC. As protein: CASSSGQDILNYGYTF.

This clonotype showed up just a few times. The chain has TRBV5-1 and TRBJ2-2; D perhaps matches TRBD1 (7 bases). V was trimmed by 4 bases and J by 3 bases, leaving 13 bases between them. Germline V gene data show CDR1 as SGHRS and CDR2 as YFSETQ. The CDR3 loop spans 15 amino acids. The CDR3 here is CASSARGEYTGELFF. In DNA, the CDR3 is TGCGCCAGCAGCGCCAGGGGGGAGTACACCGGGGAGCTGTTTTTT.

V and J are TRBV5-1 and TRBJ2-5; D possibly corresponds to TRBD1 (6 bases). The length of the CDR3 is 14 residues. In germline, CDR1 is SGHRS, CDR2 YFSETQ. Trimming left V 2 bases short and J 5 bases short, with 13 bases between. Written as DNA, the CDR3 is TGCGCCAGCAGCTTAAGACAGGTAGAGGAGACCCAGTACTTC. Residues: CASSLRQVEETQYF.

The gene calls are TRBV2 and TRBJ1-2; D may be TRBD1 (5 bases). The V end was cut by 6 bases, the J end by 3 bases, with 11 bases between. The V gene's germline CDR1 is SNHLY and CDR2 FYNNEI. The CDR3 sequence is 13 residues long. Here the CDR3 reads CASSLDSDYGYTF. The CDR3 nucleotides read TGTGCCAGCAGCCTTGACAGTGACTATGGCTACACCTTC.

This clonotype was counted at least ten times. The rearrangement uses TRBV12-3 or TRBV12-4 and TRBJ2-3, with 7 bases fitting TRBD2. There are 15 residues in the CDR3. V was clipped by 3 bases and J by 2 bases; unmatched bases: 5. Written as DNA, the CDR3 is TGTGCCAGCAGTTTGAGGCGGGGGTACACAGATACGCAGTATTTT. It is translated as CASSLRRGYTDTQYF.

The rearrangement joins TRBV12-3 or TRBV12-4 to TRBJ1-4; the D is unclear. The CDR3 loop spans 15 amino acids. Trimming left V 3 bases short and J 0 bases short, with 8 bases between. In nucleotides, the CDR3 is TGTGCCAGCAGTTTCTACGGTGCAACTAATGAAAAACTGTTTTTT. Encoded protein: CASSFYGATNEKLFF.

There are many counts of this clonotype. The rearrangement joins TRBV21-1 to TRBJ2-7. TRBV21-1 constitutes a pseudogene. This CDR3 has 12 amino acids. The CDR3 loop reads CASSNKVQTQYV. The CDR3, as DNA: TGTGCCAGCAGCAATAAAGTACAGACGCAGTACGTC.